The present entry profiles one T cell receptor (beta chain) with its context. Its antigen is still unknown. Trimming removed 0 bases from V and 7 bases from J; junction bases left unmatched: 8. The CDR3 is made up of 16 amino acids. Germline V gives CDR1 SGDLS, CDR2 YYNGEE. The data are from a study of T cell responses to AZD1222 COVID-19 vaccine. Whole-study findings and limits: Of spike-specific TCRs, nearly half reportedly target regions left unmutated in variants. Seropositivity was recorded at baseline in only a handful of AZD1222 recipients. An increase in Spike-specific TCR breadth and depth was observed after two AZD1222 doses. Donors in the cohort were predominantly white British and more often female, and clonal diversity was possibly underestimated.

Sequencing was performed with immunoSEQ multiplex PCR; in TCRdb, only in-frame clones are kept and a portion is missing. This table has roughly 110,000 clones, 88% appearing once. This chain uses TRBV9 with TRBJ1-4; TRBD1 agrees at 8 bases. The source of this sequence is an adult who received the AZD1222 COVID-19 vaccine. The sample in question was peripheral blood, obtained 28 days after the second AZD1222 dose. CDR3 nucleotide sequence: TGTGCCAGCAGCGTAGGTGCGACAGGGGCAGGTGAAAAACTGTTTTTT. Its translation: CASSVGATGAGEKLFF.